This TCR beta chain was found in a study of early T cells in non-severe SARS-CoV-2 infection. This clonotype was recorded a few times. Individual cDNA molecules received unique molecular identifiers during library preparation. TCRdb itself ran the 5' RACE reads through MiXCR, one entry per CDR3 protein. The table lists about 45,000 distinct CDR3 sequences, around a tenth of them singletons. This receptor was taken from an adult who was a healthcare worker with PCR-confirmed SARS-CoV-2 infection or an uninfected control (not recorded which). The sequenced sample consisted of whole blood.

CDR3 DNA: TGTGCCAGCAGTGCCGGATACAGGAGCGGGGAGCTGTTTTTT. It encodes CASSAGYRSGELFF. The V and J genes are TRBV28 and TRBJ2-2; D possibly corresponds to TRBD1 (5 bases). The CDR3 has 14 amino acids. The V gene's germline CDR1 is MDHEN and CDR2 SYDVKM. With 5 bases removed from V and 7 bases from J, the gap between germline ends came to 14 bases.